What follows are 9 T cell receptor beta chains derived from one specimen sequenced in a study of post-analysis software for immune sequencing data. Overall study results and limits: About five TRBV segments were more frequent in patients than controls; TRBV5-6, TRBV5-1 and TRBV20-1 belonged to this group.

Unique molecular identifiers were built into the TCR beta cDNA libraries. Via MiXCR, TCRdb re-called the PCR reads, giving one row per CDR3 protein. The sample has a few hundred thousand distinct CDR3 sequences, nearly 45% seen once. No antigen has been identified for these receptors. The sequencing input was blood. These receptors were taken from a girl aged 10-17 years with multiple sclerosis.

As concerns this clonotype: Germline is not matched at one junction end, which may reflect a read error. This chain connects TRBV7-7 to TRBJ2-7; 7 bases align to TRBD1. CDR3 length: 15 amino acids. Germline CDR1 and CDR2: SSHAT and FNYEAQ (reference sequence). CDR3 nucleotides: TGTGCTAGCAACACCCCCGGGACAGCGATCAACGAGCAGTACTTC. This codes for CASNTPGTAINEQYF.

As DNA, the CDR3 is TGTGCCAGCAGCGCCAGCGGTACCTCCTACGAGCAGTACTTC. Its protein product is CASSASGTSYEQYF. This sequence joins TRBV9 and TRBJ2-7, with a possible D match to TRBD2 (5 bases). Germline V gives CDR1 SGDLS, CDR2 YYNGEE. The CDR3 has 14 amino acids. Trimming took off 3 bases at V and 0 bases at J, with 10 bases between the two ends.

The chain couples TRBV12-3 or TRBV12-4 to TRBJ2-3; D unresolved. The CDR3 covers 15 residues. Between the trimmed V and J ends, which lost 3 bases and 0 bases, there was a span of 10 bases. CDR3 protein: CASSLGGPSTDTQYF. In DNA form, the CDR3 reads TGTGCCAGCAGTTTGGGTGGGCCTAGCACAGATACGCAGTATTTT.

The V call is TRBV5-1, the J call TRBJ1-1; 7 nucleotides align to TRBD1. The CDR3 is 14 amino acids. V shed 6 bases and J 4 bases; nucleotides not matched to a gene: 9. Germline CDR1 SGHRS, CDR2 YFSETQ. CDR3 sequence (DNA): TGCGCCAGCACCCCGACAGGGATTGGCACTGAAGCTTTCTTT. Translating gives CASTPTGIGTEAFF.

The rearrangement joins TRBV12-3 or TRBV12-4 to TRBJ2-6; unclear D gene. The CDR3 totals 17 residues. The ends were cut back, 5 bases at V and 0 bases at J, with 14 bases in the middle. The DNA of the CDR3 is TGTGCCAGCAGTCCCTTGGACGGACCCTCTGGGGCCAACGTCCTGACTTTC. Translating gives CASSPLDGPSGANVLTF.

The chain combines TRBV4-3 with TRBJ2-7; D call uncertain. In germline, CDR1 is LGHNA, CDR2 YSLEER. Trimming took 1 base from V and 4 from J, leaving 8 bases between them. The length of the CDR3 is 13 residues. The CDR3 nucleotides are TGCGCCAGCAGCCAAGCGATTGGGTACGAGCAGTACTTC. Protein sequence: CASSQAIGYEQYF.

The rearrangement uses TRBV2 and TRBJ1-4; 10 bases are a match to TRBD1. CDR1 is SNHLY and CDR2 is FYNNEI in the germline V gene. The CDR3 covers 14 residues. V was clipped by 7 bases and J by 8 bases; unmatched bases: 7. In DNA, the CDR3 is TGTGCCAGCACCCCGACAGGGGGCGGCGAAAAACTGTTTTTT. Translation: CASTPTGGGEKLFF.

In this sample, this clonotype turned up many times. The rearrangement uses TRBV7-2 and TRBJ2-7; unclear D gene. This CDR3 contains 14 residues. With 5 bases removed from V and 0 bases from J, the gap between germline ends came to 11 bases. CDR1 and CDR2 (germline): SGHTA, FQGNSA. This CDR3 reads CASSPRVNSYEQYF. The CDR3 DNA follows: TGTGCCAGCAGCCCCCGGGTTAACTCCTACGAGCAGTACTTC.

This chain uses TRBV5-1 with TRBJ2-1; D might be TRBD2 (5 bases). The germline CDR1 and CDR2 sequences are SGHRS and YFSETQ. The CDR3 covers 17 residues. Trimming pared 0 bases from V and 0 bases from J, leaving 13 bases between. CDR3 sequence: CASSLGRKRSSYNEQFF. CDR3 DNA: TGCGCCAGCAGCTTGGGTAGGAAGCGGAGCTCCTACAATGAGCAGTTCTTC.